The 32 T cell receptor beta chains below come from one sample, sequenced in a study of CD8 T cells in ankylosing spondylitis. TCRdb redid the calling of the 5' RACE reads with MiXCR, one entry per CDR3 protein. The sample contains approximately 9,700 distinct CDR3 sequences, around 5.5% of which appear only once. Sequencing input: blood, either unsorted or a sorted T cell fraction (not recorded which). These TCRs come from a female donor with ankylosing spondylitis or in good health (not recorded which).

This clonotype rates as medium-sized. Here the CDR3 DNA reads TGTGCCAGCAGCGCCGGTTCCAAAAACATTCAGTACTTC. Protein sequence: CASSAGSKNIQYF. The chain is built from TRBV9 and TRBJ2-4; D is ambiguous. The CDR3 sequence is 13 residues long. V shed 3 bases and J shed 2 bases, with 6 bases lying between them. Per the germline V gene, CDR1 is SGDLS and CDR2 is YYNGEE.

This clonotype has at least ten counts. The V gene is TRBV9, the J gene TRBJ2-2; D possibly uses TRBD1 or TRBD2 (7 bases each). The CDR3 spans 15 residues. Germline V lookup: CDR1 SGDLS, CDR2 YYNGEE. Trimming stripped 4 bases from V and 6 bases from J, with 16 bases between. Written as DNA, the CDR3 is TGTGCCAGCAGCACCCGACAGGGAGGGGCCGGGGAGCTGTTTTTT. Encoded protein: CASSTRQGGAGELFF.

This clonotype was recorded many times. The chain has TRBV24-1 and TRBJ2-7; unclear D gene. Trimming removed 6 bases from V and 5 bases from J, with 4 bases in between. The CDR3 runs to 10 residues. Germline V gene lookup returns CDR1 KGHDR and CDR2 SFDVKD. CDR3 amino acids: CATSLHEQYF. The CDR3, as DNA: TGTGCCACCAGTCTGCACGAGCAGTACTTC.

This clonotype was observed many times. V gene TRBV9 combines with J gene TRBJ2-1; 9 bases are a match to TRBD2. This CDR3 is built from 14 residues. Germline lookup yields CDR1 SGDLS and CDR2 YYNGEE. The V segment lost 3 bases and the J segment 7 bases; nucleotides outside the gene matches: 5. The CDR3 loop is CASSAGGLANEQFF. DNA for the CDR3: TGTGCCAGCAGCGCAGGAGGACTAGCGAATGAGCAGTTCTTC.

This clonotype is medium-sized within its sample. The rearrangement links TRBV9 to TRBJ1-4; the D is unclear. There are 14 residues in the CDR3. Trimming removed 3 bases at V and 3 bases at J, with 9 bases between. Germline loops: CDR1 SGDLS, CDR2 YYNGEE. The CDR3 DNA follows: TGTGCCAGCAGCGGCGACGGGGCTAATGAAAAACTGTTTTTT. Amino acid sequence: CASSGDGANEKLFF. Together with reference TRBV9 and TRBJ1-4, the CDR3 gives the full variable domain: DSGVTQTPKHLITATGQRVTLRCSPRSGDLSVYWYQQSLDQGLQFLIQYYNGEERAKGNILERFSAQQFPDLHSELNLSSLELGDSALYFCASSGDGANEKLFFGSGTQLSVL.

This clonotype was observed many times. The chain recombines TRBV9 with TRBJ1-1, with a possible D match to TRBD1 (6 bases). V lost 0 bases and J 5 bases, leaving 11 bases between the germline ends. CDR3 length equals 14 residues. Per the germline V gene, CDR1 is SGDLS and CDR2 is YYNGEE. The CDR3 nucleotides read TGTGCCAGCAGCGTAGGTGCAGGGGTAACTGAAGCTTTCTTT. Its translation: CASSVGAGVTEAFF.

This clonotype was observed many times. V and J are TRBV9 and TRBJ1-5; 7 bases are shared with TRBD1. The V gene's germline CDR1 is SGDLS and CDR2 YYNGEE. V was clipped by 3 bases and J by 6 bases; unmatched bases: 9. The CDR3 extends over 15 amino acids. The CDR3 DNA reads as TGTGCCAGCAGCGCACAGGGGAGGAAGGGTCAGCCCCAGCATTTT. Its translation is CASSAQGRKGQPQHF.

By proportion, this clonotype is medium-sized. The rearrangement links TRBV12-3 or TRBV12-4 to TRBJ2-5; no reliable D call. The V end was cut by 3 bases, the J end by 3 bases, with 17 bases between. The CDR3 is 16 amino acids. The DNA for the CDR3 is TGTGCCAGCAGTTTTCCCCTGATAAGACGAGAAGAGACCCAGTACTTC. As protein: CASSFPLIRREETQYF.

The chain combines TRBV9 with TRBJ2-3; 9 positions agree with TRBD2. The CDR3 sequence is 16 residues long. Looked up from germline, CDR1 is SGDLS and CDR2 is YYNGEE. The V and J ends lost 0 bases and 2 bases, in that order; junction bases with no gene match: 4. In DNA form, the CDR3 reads TGTGCCAGCAGCGTAGTCGGCGGGGGGGCCACAGATACGCAGTATTTT. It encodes CASSVVGGGATDTQYF.

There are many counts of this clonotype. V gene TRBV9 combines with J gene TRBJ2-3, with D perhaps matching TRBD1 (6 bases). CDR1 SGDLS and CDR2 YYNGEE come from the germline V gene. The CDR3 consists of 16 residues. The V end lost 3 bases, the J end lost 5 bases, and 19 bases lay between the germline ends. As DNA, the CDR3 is TGTGCCAGCAGCGCACGAATACAGGGTACTGGAGATACGCAGTATTTT. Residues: CASSARIQGTGDTQYF.

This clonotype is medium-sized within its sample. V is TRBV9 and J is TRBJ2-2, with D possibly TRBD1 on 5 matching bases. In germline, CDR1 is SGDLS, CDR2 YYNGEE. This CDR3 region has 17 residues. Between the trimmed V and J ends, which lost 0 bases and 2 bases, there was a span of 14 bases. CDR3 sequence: CASSVAEWGQNTGELFF. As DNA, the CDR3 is TGTGCCAGCAGCGTAGCTGAATGGGGCCAAAACACCGGGGAGCTGTTTTTT.

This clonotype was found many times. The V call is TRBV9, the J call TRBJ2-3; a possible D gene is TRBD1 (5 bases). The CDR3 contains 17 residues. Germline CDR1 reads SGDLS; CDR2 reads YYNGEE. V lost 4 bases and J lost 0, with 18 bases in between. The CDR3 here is CASSHYRRGLSTDTQYF. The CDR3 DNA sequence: TGTGCCAGCAGCCATTATAGAAGGGGTCTAAGCACAGATACGCAGTATTTT. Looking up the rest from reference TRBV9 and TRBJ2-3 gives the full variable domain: DSGVTQTPKHLITATGQRVTLRCSPRSGDLSVYWYQQSLDQGLQFLIQYYNGEERAKGNILERFSAQQFPDLHSELNLSSLELGDSALYFCASSHYRRGLSTDTQYFGPGTRLTVL.

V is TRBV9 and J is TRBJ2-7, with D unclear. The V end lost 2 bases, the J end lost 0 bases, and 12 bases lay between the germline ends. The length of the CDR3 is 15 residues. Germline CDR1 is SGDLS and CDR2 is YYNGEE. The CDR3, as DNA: TGTGCCAGCAGCGTCTCCCAAGGATTCTCCTACGAGCAGTACTTC. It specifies CASSVSQGFSYEQYF.

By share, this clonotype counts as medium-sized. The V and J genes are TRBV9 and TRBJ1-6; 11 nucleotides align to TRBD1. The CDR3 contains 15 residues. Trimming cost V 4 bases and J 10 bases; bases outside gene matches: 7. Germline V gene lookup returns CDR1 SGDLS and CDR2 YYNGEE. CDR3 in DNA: TGTGCCAGCAGCCCCATAGGGACAGGGGGGTCACCCCTCCACTTT. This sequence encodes CASSPIGTGGSPLHF.

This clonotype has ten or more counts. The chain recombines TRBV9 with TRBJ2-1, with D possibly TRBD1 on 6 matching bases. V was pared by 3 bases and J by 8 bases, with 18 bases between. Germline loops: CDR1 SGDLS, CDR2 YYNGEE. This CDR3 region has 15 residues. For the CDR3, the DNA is TGTGCCAGCAGCGGCCTCCCCAGACAGGAACATGAGCAGTTCTTC. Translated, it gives CASSGLPRQEHEQFF.

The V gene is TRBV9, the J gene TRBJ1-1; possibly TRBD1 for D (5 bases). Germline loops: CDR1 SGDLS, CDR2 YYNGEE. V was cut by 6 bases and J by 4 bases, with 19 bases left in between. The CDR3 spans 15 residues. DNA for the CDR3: TGTGCCAGCACCCCAGACCAGGGAGTGACCACTGAAGCTTTCTTT. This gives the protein CASTPDQGVTTEAFF.

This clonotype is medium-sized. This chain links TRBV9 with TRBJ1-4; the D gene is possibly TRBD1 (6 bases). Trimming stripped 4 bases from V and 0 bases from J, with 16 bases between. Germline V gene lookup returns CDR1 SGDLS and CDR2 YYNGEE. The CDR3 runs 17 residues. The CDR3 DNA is TGTGCCAGCAGCAAAACCGGGACATCCGCAACTAATGAAAAACTGTTTTTT. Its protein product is CASSKTGTSATNEKLFF.

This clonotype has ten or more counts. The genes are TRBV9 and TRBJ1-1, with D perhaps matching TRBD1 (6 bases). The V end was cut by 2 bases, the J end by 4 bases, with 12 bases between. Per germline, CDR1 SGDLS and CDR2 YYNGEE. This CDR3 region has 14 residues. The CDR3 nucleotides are TGTGCCAGCAGCGTGGACCAAGGGGGCACTGAAGCTTTCTTT. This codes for CASSVDQGGTEAFF. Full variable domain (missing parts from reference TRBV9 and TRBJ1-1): DSGVTQTPKHLITATGQRVTLRCSPRSGDLSVYWYQQSLDQGLQFLIQYYNGEERAKGNILERFSAQQFPDLHSELNLSSLELGDSALYFCASSVDQGGTEAFFGQGTRLTVV.

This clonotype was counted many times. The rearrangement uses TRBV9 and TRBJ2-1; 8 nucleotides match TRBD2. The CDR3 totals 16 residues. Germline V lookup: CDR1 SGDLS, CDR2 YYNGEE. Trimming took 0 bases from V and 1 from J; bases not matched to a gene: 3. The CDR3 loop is CASSVAGGTSYNEQFF. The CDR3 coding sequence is TGTGCCAGCAGCGTAGCGGGAGGGACGTCCTACAATGAGCAGTTCTTC.

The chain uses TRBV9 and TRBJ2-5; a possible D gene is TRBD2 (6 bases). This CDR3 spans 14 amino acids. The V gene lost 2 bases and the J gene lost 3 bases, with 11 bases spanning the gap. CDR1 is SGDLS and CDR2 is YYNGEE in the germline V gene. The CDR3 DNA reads TGTGCCAGCAGCGTTGGAGGGATCGAAGAGACCCAGTACTTC. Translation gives CASSVGGIEETQYF. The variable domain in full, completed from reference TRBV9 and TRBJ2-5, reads DSGVTQTPKHLITATGQRVTLRCSPRSGDLSVYWYQQSLDQGLQFLIQYYNGEERAKGNILERFSAQQFPDLHSELNLSSLELGDSALYFCASSVGGIEETQYFGPGTRLLVL.

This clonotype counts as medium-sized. The CDR3, as DNA: TGTGCCTCGGGGGGCGGTTACCCCGACACAGATACGCAGTATTTT. Translated, it gives CASGGGYPDTDTQYF. The V gene is TRBV9, the J gene TRBJ2-3, with D maybe TRBD2 (7 bases). Germline V lookup: CDR1 SGDLS, CDR2 YYNGEE. This CDR3 comprises 15 residues. V lost 10 bases to trimming and J lost 2 bases, with 20 bases between them.

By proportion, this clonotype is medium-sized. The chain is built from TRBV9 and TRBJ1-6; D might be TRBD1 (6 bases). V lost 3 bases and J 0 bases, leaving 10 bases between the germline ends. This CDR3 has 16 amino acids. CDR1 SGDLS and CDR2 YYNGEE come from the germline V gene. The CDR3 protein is CASSATGRSYNSPLHF. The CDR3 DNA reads TGTGCCAGCAGCGCCACAGGGCGCTCCTATAATTCACCCCTCCACTTT.

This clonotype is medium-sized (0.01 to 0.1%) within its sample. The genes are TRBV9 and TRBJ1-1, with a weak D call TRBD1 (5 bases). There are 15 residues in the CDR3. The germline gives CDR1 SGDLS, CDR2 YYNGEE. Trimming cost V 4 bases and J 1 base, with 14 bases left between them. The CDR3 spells CASSPRDRPNTEAFF. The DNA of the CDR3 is TGTGCCAGCAGCCCTCGGGACCGGCCGAACACTGAAGCTTTCTTT.

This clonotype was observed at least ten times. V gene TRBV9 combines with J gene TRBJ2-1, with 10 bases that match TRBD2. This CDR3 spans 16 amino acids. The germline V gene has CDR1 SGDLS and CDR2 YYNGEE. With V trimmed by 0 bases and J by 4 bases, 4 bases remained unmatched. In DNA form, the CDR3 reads TGTGCCAGCAGCGTAGGCGGACTAGCGGCTTACAATGAGCAGTTCTTC. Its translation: CASSVGGLAAYNEQFF. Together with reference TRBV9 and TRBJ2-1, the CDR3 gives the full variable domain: DSGVTQTPKHLITATGQRVTLRCSPRSGDLSVYWYQQSLDQGLQFLIQYYNGEERAKGNILERFSAQQFPDLHSELNLSSLELGDSALYFCASSVGGLAAYNEQFFGPGTRLTVL.

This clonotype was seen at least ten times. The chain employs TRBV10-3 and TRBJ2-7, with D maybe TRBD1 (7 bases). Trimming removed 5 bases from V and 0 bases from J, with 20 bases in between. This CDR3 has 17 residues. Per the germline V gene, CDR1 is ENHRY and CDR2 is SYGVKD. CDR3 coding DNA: TGTGCCATCAGTCCCTGGGAGGACAGGCCCAGCTCCTACGAGCAGTACTTC. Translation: CAISPWEDRPSSYEQYF.

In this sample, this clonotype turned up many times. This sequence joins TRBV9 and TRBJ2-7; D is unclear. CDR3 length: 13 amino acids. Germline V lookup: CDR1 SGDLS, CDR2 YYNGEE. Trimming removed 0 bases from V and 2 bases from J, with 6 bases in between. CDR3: CASSVDSAYEQYF. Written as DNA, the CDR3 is TGTGCCAGCAGCGTAGACTCCGCCTACGAGCAGTACTTC.

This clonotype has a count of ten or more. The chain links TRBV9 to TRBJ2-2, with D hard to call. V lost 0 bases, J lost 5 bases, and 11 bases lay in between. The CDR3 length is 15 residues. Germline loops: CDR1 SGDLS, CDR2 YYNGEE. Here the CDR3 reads CASSVEAVITGELFF. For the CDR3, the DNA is TGTGCCAGCAGCGTAGAGGCCGTGATTACCGGGGAGCTGTTTTTT.

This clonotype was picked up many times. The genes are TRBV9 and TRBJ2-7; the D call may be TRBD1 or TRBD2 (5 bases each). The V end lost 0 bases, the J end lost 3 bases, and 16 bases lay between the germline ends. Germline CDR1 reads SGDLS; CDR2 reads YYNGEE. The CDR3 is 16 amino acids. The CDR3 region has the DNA TGTGCCAGCAGCGTAGGTAGTGGGGCGGGTGACTACGAGCAGTACTTC. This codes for CASSVGSGAGDYEQYF.

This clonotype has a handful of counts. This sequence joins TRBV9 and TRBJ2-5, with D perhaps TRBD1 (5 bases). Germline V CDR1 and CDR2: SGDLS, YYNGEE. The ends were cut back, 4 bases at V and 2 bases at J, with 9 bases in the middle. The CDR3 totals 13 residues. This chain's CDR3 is CASSPDSQETQYF. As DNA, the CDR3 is TGTGCCAGCAGCCCTGACAGTCAAGAGACCCAGTACTTC.

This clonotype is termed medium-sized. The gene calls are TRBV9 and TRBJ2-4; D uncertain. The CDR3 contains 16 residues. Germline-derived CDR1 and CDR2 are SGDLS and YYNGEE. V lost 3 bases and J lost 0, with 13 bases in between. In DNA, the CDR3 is TGTGCCAGCAGCGACACAGACTCCTCAGCCAAAAACATTCAGTACTTC. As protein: CASSDTDSSAKNIQYF.

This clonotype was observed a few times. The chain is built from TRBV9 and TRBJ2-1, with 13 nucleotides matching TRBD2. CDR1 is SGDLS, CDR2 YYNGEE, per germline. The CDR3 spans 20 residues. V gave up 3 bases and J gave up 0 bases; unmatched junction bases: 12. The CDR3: CASSAPGLAGSKSSYNEQFF. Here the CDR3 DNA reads TGTGCCAGCAGCGCGCCGGGACTAGCGGGATCTAAGAGCTCCTACAATGAGCAGTTCTTC.

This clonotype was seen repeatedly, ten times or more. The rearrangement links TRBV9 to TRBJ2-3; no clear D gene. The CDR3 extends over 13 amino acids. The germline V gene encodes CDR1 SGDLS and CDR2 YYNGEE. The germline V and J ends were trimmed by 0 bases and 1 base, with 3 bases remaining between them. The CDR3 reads CASSVVRTDTQYF. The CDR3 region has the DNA TGTGCCAGCAGCGTAGTCCGCACAGATACGCAGTATTTT.